This T cell receptor beta chain appears in the sequencing data of a study of blood T cell repertoires in COVID-19 (dated by TCRdb to 2020 to 2022). The study in broad terms: The collaborator samples originated in the United States, Italy and Spain and spanned the acute and convalescent phases of COVID-19. The material from the prospective study consisted of cDNA or gDNA derived from T cells, B-cell-depleted T cells, or PBMCs. Subjects who had been exposed to COVID-19, were actively infected with it, or had recovered from it provided the deeply sampled blood TCRbeta repertoires that made up the dataset. The repertoires were released in a freely available public database intended as a resource for research on the immune response to SARS-CoV-2. Samples were obtained from the ongoing ImmuneRACE study (first 160 participants) and from 1,000 to 1,500 subjects provided by 6 global collaborators. The sample metadata nearly always contained a de-identified subject ID, COVID-19 status, age in years and sex. Where available, HLA class I and class II types were obtained from metadata supplied by the sample provider rather than from assay-based typing.

Participants in the prospective study were aged roughly 18 to 100 years, lived in under 30 United States geographic areas, and enrolled through a virtual design. In the prospective study, participants were assigned to cohorts based on the clinical history participants reported in a screening survey and a study questionnaire. A participant counted as exposed if, within 2 weeks of entering the study, that participant had been in contact with someone who had a PCR-confirmed or clinician-diagnosed COVID-19 case. In the prospective study, whole blood, serum and a nasopharyngeal or oropharyngeal swab were collected from each participant by mobile phlebotomists. Prospective study participants could optionally give additional blood draws and questionnaires over a roughly 2-month period. Blood samples from the prospective study were shipped frozen or at room temperature prior to DNA extraction. Overall study outcomes, separate from this receptor: Clinical and demographic metadata were provided uncurated, with the amount varying by source and participant.

TCRbeta CDR3 regions were amplified from genomic DNA by means of the immunoSEQ Assay, a bias-controlled multiplex PCR. In the original analysis: Within the assay, amplification of reference gene primers was used to estimate how many nucleated cells each sample contained. To quantify the absolute abundance of each unique TCRbeta CDR3 rearrangement, sequence reads were collapsed and filtered. For each sample, productive Simpson clonality was calculated as the square root of Simpson's diversity index across productive rearrangements. TCRdb holds this immuneACCESS table with in-frame rearrangements only. Some clones are missing; in checked studies, unresolved V genes explain under half, and the rest has no known cause. The DNA gave D and trimming, while V, J and clone size come from that table. The sample table records 400,000 to 500,000 clones; about 88% of these occur just once. Clones ranked in the top ten supply less than 1.5% of the sample.

For this clone: Its antigen specificity is not known. No base qualities exist here, and no much larger clone lies one base off it.

Taken from the germline V gene (reference sequence), the CDR1 and CDR2 loops are SGHNT and YYREEE. The CDR3 sequence holds 14 residues, the cysteine and phenylalanine included. This entry keeps only the CDR3 DNA: 42 bases, framed from base 1. Trimming costs V 5 bases and J 6 bases, and their ends lie 14 bases apart. This sequence uses TRBV5-4 and TRBJ2-2; a weak D assignment points to TRBD1 (6 bases agree). This sequence was found in a woman younger than 35 who had been exposed to COVID-19. Input material: PBMCs or T cells enriched from blood (not recorded which). In nucleotides, the sequence is TGTGCCAGCAGTTCTACAGGGCTCCCCGGGGAGCTGTTTTTT. It specifies CASSSTGLPGELFF.